One and the same sample provided the 19 T cell receptor beta chains below, sequenced in a study of T cell responses to AZD1222 COVID-19 vaccine. Data came from immunoSEQ multiplex PCR; TCRdb stores just in-frame clones and leaves some out. The table records 72,000 or so clones, around 87% of them present only once. The sequences come from peripheral blood, collected on day 0 of AZD1222 vaccination. The origin of the receptors is an adult in good health.

The V and J genes are TRBV12-5 and TRBJ2-5; D unclear. This CDR3 has 15 amino acids. Germline-derived CDR1 and CDR2 are LGHNT and FRNRAP. V was cut by 4 bases and J by 4 bases, with 16 bases left in between. CDR3: CASGSLNPSGETQYF. CDR3 in DNA: TGTGCTAGTGGTTCCCTCAATCCGTCGGGAGAGACCCAGTACTTC.

V and J are TRBV15 and TRBJ1-1, with D tentatively TRBD1 (5 bases). Trimming took off 1 base at V and 8 bases at J, with 14 bases between the two ends. The CDR3 is 14 residues long. Germline V gene sequence: CDR1 LNHNV, CDR2 YYDKDF (reference sequence). The DNA for the CDR3 is TGTGCCACCAGCAGAGGGCAGGGTCAGGAGGAAGCTTTCTTT. This codes for CATSRGQGQEEAFF.

CDR3 in amino acids: CASRRLGEVREKLFF. DNA for the CDR3: TGTGCCTCGCGCCGGCTGGGGGAGGTGAGGGAAAAACTGTTTTTT. V and J are TRBV19 and TRBJ1-4; TRBD1 is a possible D gene (5 bases). V lost 11 bases to trimming and J lost 8 bases, with 24 bases between them. Looked up from germline, CDR1 is LNHDA and CDR2 is SQIVND (reference sequence). The CDR3 loop spans 15 amino acids.

V is TRBV29-1 and J is TRBJ2-5; D is ambiguous. The germline CDR1 and CDR2 sequences are SQVTM and ANQGSEA. The CDR3 is made up of 12 amino acids. Trimming pared 3 bases from V and 5 bases from J, leaving 10 bases between. The CDR3 is CSVDPNGETQYF. CDR3 DNA sequence: TGCAGCGTTGACCCAAACGGGGAGACCCAGTACTTC.

The chain joins TRBV4-2 to TRBJ2-1; D is undetermined. Trimming left V 3 bases short and J 6 bases short, with 9 bases between. This CDR3 contains 13 residues. Germline CDR1 LGHNA, CDR2 YNFKEQ. The CDR3 region has the DNA TGTGCCAGCAGCCATGGTAGAAGCAATGAGCAGTTCTTC. The encoded protein is CASSHGRSNEQFF.

V and J are TRBV2 and TRBJ2-7; a possible D gene is TRBD2 (6 bases). Germline lookup yields CDR1 SNHLY and CDR2 FYNNEI. Trimming took off 7 bases at V and 4 bases at J, with 17 bases between the two ends. The CDR3 covers 14 residues. CDR3 protein: CASKGTGAVYEQYF. The CDR3 DNA sequence: TGTGCCAGCAAGGGCACGGGAGCGGTATACGAGCAGTACTTC. Combining the CDR3 with reference TRBV2 and TRBJ2-7 gives the whole variable domain EPEVTQTPSHQVTQMGQEVILRCVPISNHLYFYWYRQILGQKVEFLVSFYNNEISEKSEIFDDQFSVERPDGSNFTLKIRSTKLEDSAMYFCASKGTGAVYEQYFGPGTRLTVT.

The chain carries TRBV7-8 and TRBJ2-1; D gene uncertain. Germline loops: CDR1 SGHVS, CDR2 FQNEAQ. Deletions cut 1 base from V and 8 bases from J, with 15 bases between. This CDR3 region has 15 residues. CDR3 in DNA: TGTGCCAGCAGCTTAGATGTGGGAATGAACGATGAGCAGTTCTTC. Translating gives CASSLDVGMNDEQFF.

The V gene is TRBV29-1, the J gene TRBJ2-2, with D possibly TRBD1 on 6 matching bases. The CDR3 contains 13 residues. Germline V lookup: CDR1 SQVTM, CDR2 ANQGSEA. Trimming took 4 bases from V and 5 from J, leaving 11 bases between them. CDR3 loop: CSVVTGGTGELFF. DNA for the CDR3: TGCAGCGTTGTGACAGGCGGAACCGGGGAGCTGTTTTTT.

The chain combines TRBV7-2 with TRBJ2-6, with D unresolved. The germline V gene has CDR1 SGHTA and CDR2 FQGNSA. Trimming stripped 0 bases from V and 3 bases from J, with 0 bases between. CDR3 length: 13 amino acids. CDR3 DNA: TGTGCCAGCAGCTTAGCTGGGGCCAACGTCCTGACTTTC. The encoded protein is CASSLAGANVLTF.

The gene calls are TRBV5-8 and TRBJ2-2; no reliable D call. Germline V gene data show CDR1 as SGHTS and CDR2 as YDEGEE. The V gene lost 0 bases and the J gene lost 0 bases, with 6 bases spanning the gap. This CDR3 spans 15 amino acids. CDR3 bases: TGTGCCAGCAGCTTGGGGACCTCGAACACCGGGGAGCTGTTTTTT. This encodes CASSLGTSNTGELFF.

The chain uses TRBV9 and TRBJ2-3; TRBD2 is a possible D gene (6 bases). Per the germline V gene, CDR1 is SGDLS and CDR2 is YYNGEE. The CDR3 has 15 residues. Trimming removed 1 base from V and 1 base from J, with 10 bases in between. DNA for the CDR3: TGTGCCAGCAGCGTACTGGCTAGCGGCACAGATACGCAGTATTTT. Protein product: CASSVLASGTDTQYF. The variable domain in full, with the rest retrieved from reference TRBV9 and TRBJ2-3, is DSGVTQTPKHLITATGQRVTLRCSPRSGDLSVYWYQQSLDQGLQFLIQYYNGEERAKGNILERFSAQQFPDLHSELNLSSLELGDSALYFCASSVLASGTDTQYFGPGTRLTVL.

The V call is TRBV25-1, the J call TRBJ2-5; TRBD2 is a possible D gene (6 bases). V lost 5 bases to trimming and J lost 2 bases, with 12 bases between them. The CDR3 is 14 residues long. Germline V CDR1 and CDR2: MGHDK, SYGVNS. CDR3: CASSLSGAQETQYF. CDR3 coding DNA: TGTGCCAGCAGTCTTTCGGGAGCTCAAGAGACCCAGTACTTC.

J is TRBJ1-5 and V is TRBV4-3; D possibly corresponds to TRBD1 (5 bases). Germline V gene sequence: CDR1 LGHNA, CDR2 YSLEER. This CDR3 region has 16 residues. V lost 0 bases and J lost 3, with 12 bases in between. CDR3 sequence: CASSQDRGTVNQPQHF. The CDR3 DNA sequence: TGCGCCAGCAGCCAAGATCGGGGGACGGTCAATCAGCCCCAGCATTTT.

This chain connects TRBV18 to TRBJ1-1; D is uncertain. CDR1 is KGHSH, CDR2 LQKENI, per germline. CDR3 size: 13 residues. The V and J ends lost 3 bases and 0 bases respectively, with 5 bases between them. The CDR3 region has the DNA TGTGCCAGCTCACCGAATATGAACACTGAAGCTTTCTTT. This sequence encodes CASSPNMNTEAFF.

The rearrangement joins TRBV6-5 to TRBJ2-2; 8 nucleotides line up with TRBD2. This CDR3 region has 15 residues. Germline CDR1 MNHEY, CDR2 SVGAGI. V shed 5 bases, J shed 2 bases, and the junction held 4 bases outside the gene matches. The CDR3 sequence: CASSRGRRNTGELFF. The CDR3 DNA follows: TGTGCCAGCAGTCGCGGGAGGCGAAACACCGGGGAGCTGTTTTTT.

This clone was seen a few times. The genes are TRBV28 and TRBJ1-2; perhaps TRBD1 as D (5 bases). The CDR3 loop spans 17 amino acids. Germline values: CDR1 MDHEN, CDR2 SYDVKM. The V end lost 5 bases, the J end lost 5 bases, and 24 bases lay between the germline ends. The CDR3 DNA sequence: TGTGCCAGCAGTCCCCTCTCCCGACAAAGAGGGGTATATGGCTACACCTTC. Translated: CASSPLSRQRGVYGYTF.

This chain links TRBV10-2 with TRBJ2-1; 11 bases match TRBD2. The CDR3 has 13 residues. The germline V gene has CDR1 WSHSY and CDR2 SAAADI. Trimming at V came to 10 bases and at J to 12 bases, leaving 11 bases not matched to a gene. This CDR3 is CATLDSGLAGQFF. Here the CDR3 DNA reads TGCGCCACCCTAGACTCCGGACTAGCGGGGCAGTTCTTC.

The chain joins TRBV2 to TRBJ2-1; D might be TRBD2 (5 bases). The CDR3 has 12 amino acids. The ends were cut back, 11 bases at V and 8 bases at J, with 16 bases in the middle. From germline, CDR1 is SNHLY and CDR2 FYNNEI. CDR3 in DNA: TGTGCCTCACCGAGAGGGCTTCATGAGCAGTTCTTC. Its translation: CASPRGLHEQFF.

This clone has only one observation. This chain joins TRBV19 and TRBJ1-4, with 12 bases that match TRBD1. In germline, CDR1 is LNHDA, CDR2 SQIVND (reference sequence). Losses at the gene ends were 5 bases for V and 0 bases for J; bases not matched to a gene: 10. The CDR3 contains 19 residues. The CDR3 DNA reads as TGTGCCAGTAGTCTCTTCGGGACAGGGGGCTCGGCAACTAATGAAAAACTGTTTTTT. Residues: CASSLFGTGGSATNEKLFF.